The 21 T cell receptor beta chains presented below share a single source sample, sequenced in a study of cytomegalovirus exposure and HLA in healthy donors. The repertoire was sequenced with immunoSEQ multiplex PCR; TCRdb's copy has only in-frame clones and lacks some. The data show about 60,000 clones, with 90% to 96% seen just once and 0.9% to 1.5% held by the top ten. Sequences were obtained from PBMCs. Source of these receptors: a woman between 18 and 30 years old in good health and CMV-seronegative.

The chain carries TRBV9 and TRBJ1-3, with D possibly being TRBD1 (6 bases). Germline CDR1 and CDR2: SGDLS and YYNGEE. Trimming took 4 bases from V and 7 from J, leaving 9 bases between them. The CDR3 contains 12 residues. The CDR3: CASSSRGNTIYF. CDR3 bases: TGTGCCAGCAGCTCCAGGGGTAACACCATATATTTT.

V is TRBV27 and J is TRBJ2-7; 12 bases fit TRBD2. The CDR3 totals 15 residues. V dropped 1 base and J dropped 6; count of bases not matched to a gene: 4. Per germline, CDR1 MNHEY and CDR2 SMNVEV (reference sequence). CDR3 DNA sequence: TGTGCCAGCAGTTTATTGGCTAGCGGGGGGGGCGAGCAGTACTTC. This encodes CASSLLASGGGEQYF.

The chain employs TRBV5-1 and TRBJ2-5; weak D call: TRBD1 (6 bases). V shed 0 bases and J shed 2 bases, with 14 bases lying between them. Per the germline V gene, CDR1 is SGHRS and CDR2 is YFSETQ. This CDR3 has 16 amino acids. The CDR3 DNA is TGCGCCAGCAGCTTGGGGGCAGGGGCCCAACAAGAGACCCAGTACTTC. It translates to CASSLGAGAQQETQYF.

The CDR3 bases are TGTGCCAGCAGCCCAGACACCATCTACGAGCAGTACTTC. Encoded protein: CASSPDTIYEQYF. The rearrangement uses TRBV28 and TRBJ2-7, with no clear D. The CDR3 runs to 13 residues. Trimming removed 6 bases at V and 3 bases at J, with 12 bases between. CDR1 is MDHEN and CDR2 is SYDVKM in the germline V gene.

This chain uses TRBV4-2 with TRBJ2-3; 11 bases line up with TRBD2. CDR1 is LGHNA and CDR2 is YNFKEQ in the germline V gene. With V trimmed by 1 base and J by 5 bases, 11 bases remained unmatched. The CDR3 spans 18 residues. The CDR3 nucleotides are TGTGCCAGCAGCCAAGGGCCCGGGACTAGCGGAGAGGGAGATACGCAGTATTTT. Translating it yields CASSQGPGTSGEGDTQYF.

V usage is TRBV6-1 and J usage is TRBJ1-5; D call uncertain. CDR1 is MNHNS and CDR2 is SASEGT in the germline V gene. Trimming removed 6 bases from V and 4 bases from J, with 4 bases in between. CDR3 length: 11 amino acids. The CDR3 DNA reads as TGTGCCAGCAGCGTGAATCAGCCCCAGCATTTT. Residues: CASSVNQPQHF.

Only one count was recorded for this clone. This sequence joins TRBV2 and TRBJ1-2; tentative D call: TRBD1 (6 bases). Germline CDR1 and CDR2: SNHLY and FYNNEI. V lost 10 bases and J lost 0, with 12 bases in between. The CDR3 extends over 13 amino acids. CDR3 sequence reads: CANRGAANYGYTF. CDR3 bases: TGTGCCAACCGGGGGGCAGCTAACTATGGCTACACCTTC.

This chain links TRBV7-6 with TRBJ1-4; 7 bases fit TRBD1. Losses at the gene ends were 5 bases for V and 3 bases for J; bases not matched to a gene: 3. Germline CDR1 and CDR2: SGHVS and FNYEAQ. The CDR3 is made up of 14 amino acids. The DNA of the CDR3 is TGTGCCAGCAGCCGCGGGACAGCTAATGAAAAACTGTTTTTT. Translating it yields CASSRGTANEKLFF. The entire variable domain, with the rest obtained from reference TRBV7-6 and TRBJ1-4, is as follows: GAGVSQSPRYKVTKRGQDVALRCDPISGHVSLYWYRQALGQGPEFLTYFNYEAQQDKSGLPNDRFSAERPEGSISTLTIQRTEQRDSAMYRCASSRGTANEKLFFGSGTQLSVL.

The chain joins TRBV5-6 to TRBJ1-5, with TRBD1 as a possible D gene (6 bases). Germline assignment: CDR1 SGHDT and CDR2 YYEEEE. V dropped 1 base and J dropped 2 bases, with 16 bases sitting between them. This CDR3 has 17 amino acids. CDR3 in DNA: TGTGCCAGCAGCTTGTTGTCAGGGGTCGTCGGCAATCAGCCCCAGCATTTT. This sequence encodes CASSLLSGVVGNQPQHF. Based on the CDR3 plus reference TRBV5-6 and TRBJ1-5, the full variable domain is DAGVTQSPTHLIKTRGQQVTLRCSPKSGHDTVSWYQQALGQGPQFIFQYYEEEERQRGNFPDRFSGHQFPNYSSELNVNALLLGDSALYLCASSLLSGVVGNQPQHFGDGTRLSIL.

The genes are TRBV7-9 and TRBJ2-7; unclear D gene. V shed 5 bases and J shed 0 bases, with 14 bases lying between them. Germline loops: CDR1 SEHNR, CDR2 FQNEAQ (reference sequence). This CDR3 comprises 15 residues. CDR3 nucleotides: TGTGCCAGCAGCCCTAGAGCCACTAACTCCTACGAGCAGTACTTC. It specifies CASSPRATNSYEQYF.

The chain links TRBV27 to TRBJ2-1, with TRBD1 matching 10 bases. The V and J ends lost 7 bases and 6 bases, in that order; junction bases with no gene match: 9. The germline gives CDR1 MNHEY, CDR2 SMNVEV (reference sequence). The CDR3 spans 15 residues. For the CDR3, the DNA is TGTGCCAGCACAGACGGGACAGGGGCGTTCAATGAGCAGTTCTTC. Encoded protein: CASTDGTGAFNEQFF.

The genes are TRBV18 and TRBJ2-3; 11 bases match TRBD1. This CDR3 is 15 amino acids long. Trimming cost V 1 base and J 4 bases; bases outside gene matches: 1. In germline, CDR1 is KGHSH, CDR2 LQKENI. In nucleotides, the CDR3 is TGTGCCAGCTCACCACGGACAGGGGGCTCAGATACGCAGTATTTT. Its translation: CASSPRTGGSDTQYF. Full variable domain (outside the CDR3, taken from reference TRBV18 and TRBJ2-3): NAGVMQNPRHLVRRRGQEARLRCSPMKGHSHVYWYRQLPEEGLKFMVYLQKENIIDESGMPKERFSAEFPKEGPSILRIQQVVRGDSAAYFCASSPRTGGSDTQYFGPGTRLTVL.

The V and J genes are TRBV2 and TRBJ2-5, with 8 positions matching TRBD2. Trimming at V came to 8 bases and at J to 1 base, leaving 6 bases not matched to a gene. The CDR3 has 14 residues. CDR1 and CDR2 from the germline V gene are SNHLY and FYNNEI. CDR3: CASVLGGAQETQYF. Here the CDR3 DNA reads TGTGCCAGCGTCCTCGGGGGGGCCCAAGAGACCCAGTACTTC.

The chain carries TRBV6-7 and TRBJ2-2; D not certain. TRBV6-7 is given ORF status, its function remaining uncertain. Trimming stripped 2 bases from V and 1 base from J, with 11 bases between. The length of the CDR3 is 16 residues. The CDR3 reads CASSYGGPGNTGELFF. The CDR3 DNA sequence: TGTGCCAGCAGTTACGGTGGGCCAGGGAACACCGGGGAGCTGTTTTTT.

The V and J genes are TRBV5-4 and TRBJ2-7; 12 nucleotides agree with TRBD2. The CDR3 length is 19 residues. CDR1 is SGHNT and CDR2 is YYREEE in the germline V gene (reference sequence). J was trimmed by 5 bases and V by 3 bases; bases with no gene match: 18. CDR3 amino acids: CASSSPPGASGGAVHEQYF. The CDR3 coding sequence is TGTGCCAGCAGCTCGCCCCCAGGGGCTAGCGGGGGGGCCGTCCACGAGCAGTACTTC.

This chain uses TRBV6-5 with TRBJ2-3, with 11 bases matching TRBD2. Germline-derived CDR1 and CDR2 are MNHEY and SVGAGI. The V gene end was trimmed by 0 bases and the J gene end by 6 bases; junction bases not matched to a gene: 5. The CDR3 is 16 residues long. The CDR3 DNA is TGTGCCAGCAGTTACTCCGCTAGCGGGGGGAAGGATACGCAGTATTTT. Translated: CASSYSASGGKDTQYF.

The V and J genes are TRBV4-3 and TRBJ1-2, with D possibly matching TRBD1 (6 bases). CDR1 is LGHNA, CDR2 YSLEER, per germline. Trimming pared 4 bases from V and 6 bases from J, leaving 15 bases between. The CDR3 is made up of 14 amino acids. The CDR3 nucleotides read TGCGCCAGCAGCCGAGGGGTGGGGGGGCATGGCTACACCTTC. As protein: CASSRGVGGHGYTF.

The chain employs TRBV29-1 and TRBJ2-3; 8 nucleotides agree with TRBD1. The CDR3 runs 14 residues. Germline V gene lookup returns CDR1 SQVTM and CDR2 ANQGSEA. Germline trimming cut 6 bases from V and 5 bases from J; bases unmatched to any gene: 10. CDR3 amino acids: CSVSGQVTGDTQYF. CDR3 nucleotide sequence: TGCAGCGTGTCGGGACAGGTCACGGGAGATACGCAGTATTTT.

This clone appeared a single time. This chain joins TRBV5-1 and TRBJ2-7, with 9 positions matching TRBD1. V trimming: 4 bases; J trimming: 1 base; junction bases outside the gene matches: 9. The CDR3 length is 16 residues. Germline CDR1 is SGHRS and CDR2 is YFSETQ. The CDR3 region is CASSGGATGGSYEQYF. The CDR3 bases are TGCGCCAGCAGCGGAGGGGCGACAGGGGGATCCTACGAGCAGTACTTC.

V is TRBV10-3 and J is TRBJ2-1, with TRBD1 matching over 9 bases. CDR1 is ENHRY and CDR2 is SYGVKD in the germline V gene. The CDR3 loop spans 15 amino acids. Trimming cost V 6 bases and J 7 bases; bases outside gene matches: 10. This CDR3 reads CAISEQGASWNEQFF. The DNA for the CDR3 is TGTGCCATCAGCGAACAGGGGGCGTCTTGGAATGAGCAGTTCTTC.

The CDR3 protein is CASSFPKGTSPSYNEQFF. The CDR3 nucleotides are TGTGCCAGCAGTTTCCCGAAAGGGACTAGCCCCTCCTACAATGAGCAGTTCTTC. The chain combines TRBV27 with TRBJ2-1; 9 bases are shared with TRBD2. The junction had 9 bases not matched to a gene; V was cut back by 3 bases and J by 0 bases. The length of the CDR3 is 18 residues. Germline V gene lookup returns CDR1 MNHEY and CDR2 SMNVEV (reference sequence).